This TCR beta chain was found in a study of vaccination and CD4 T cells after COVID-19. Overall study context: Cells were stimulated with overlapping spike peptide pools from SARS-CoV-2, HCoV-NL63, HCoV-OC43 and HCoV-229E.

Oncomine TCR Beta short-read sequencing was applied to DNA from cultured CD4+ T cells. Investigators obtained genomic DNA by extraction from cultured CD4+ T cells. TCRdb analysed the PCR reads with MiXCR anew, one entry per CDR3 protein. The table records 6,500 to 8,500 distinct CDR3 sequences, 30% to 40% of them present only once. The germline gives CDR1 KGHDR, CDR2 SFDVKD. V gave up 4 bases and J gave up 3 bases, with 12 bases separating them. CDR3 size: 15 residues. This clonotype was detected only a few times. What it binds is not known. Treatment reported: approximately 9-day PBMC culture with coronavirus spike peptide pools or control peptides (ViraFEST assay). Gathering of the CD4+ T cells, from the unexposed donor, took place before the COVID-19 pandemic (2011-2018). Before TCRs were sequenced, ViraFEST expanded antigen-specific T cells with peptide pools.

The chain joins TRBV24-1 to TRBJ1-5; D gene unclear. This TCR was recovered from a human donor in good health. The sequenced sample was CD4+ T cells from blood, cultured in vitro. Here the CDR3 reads CATSDPRSPNQPQHF. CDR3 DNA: TGTGCCACCAGTGACCCAAGGAGCCCCAATCAGCCCCAGCATTTT.